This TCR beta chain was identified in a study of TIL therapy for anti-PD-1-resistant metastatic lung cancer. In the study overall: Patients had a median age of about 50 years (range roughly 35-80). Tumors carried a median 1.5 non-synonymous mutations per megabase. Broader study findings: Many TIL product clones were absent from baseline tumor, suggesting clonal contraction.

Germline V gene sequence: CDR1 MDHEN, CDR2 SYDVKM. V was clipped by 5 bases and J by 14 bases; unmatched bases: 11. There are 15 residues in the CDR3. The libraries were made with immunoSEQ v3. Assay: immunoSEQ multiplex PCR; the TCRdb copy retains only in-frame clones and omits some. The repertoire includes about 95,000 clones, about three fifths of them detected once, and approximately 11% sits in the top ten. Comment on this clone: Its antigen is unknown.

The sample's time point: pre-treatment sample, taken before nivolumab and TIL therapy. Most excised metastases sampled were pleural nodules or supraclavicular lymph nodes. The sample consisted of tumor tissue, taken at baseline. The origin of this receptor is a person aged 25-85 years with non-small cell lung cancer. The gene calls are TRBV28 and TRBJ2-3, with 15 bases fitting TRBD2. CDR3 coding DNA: TGTGCCAGCAGTCCTCGGACTAGCGGGAGGGCTTTTACGTATTTT. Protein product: CASSPRTSGRAFTYF.